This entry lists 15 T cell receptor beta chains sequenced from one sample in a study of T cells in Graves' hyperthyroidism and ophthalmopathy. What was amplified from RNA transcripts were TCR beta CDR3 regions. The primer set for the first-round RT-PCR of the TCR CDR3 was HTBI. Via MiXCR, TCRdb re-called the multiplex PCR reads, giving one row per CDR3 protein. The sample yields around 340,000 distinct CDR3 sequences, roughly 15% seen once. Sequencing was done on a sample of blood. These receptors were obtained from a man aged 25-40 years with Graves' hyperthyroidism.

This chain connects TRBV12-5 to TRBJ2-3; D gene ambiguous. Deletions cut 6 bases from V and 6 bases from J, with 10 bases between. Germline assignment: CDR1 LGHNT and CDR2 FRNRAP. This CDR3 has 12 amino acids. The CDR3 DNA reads TGTGCTAGTGGCACCCCTGGGGATACGCAGTATTTT. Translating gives CASGTPGDTQYF.

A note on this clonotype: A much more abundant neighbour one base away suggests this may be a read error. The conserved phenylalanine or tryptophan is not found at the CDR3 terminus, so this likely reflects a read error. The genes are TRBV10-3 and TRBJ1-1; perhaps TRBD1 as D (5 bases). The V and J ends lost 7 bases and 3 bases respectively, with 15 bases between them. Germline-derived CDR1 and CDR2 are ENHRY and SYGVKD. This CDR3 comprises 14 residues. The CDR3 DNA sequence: TGTGCCATCAAGCCAGGGTCTTTAGACACTGAAGCTTTCTCT. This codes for CAIKPGSLDTEAFS.

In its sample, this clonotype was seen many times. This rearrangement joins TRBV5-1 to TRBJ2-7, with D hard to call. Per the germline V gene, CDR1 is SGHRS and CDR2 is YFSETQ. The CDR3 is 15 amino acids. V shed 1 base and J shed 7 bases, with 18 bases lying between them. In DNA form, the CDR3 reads TGCGCCAGCAGCTTGCTCGGACCCGCCGTTTGGGAGCAGTACTTC. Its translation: CASSLLGPAVWEQYF.

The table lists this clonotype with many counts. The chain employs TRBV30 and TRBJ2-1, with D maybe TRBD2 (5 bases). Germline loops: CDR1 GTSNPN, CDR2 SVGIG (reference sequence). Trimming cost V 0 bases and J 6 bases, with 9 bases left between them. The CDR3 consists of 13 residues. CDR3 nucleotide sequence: TGTGCCTGGAGTGTACTCGGAGGCAATGAGCAGTTCTTC. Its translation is CAWSVLGGNEQFF.

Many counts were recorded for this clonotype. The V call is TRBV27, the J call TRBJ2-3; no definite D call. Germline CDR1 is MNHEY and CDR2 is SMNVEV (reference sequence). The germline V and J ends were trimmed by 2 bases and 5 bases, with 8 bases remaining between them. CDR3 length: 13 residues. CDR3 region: CASSLIPGDTQYF. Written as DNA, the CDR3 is TGTGCCAGCAGTTTAATCCCAGGAGATACGCAGTATTTT.

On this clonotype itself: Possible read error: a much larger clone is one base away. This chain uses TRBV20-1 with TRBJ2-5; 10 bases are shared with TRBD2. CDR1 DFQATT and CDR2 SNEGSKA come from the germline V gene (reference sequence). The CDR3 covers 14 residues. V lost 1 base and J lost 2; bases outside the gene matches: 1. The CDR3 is CSARAGLAQETQYF. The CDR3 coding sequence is TGCAGTGCTAGAGCGGGACTAGCGCAAGAGACCCAGTACTTC.

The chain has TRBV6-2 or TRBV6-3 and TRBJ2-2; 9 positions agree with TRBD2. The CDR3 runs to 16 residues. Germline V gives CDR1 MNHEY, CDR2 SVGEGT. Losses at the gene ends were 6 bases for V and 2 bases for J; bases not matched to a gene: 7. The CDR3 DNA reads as TGTGCCAGCAGGGACAGACTAGCGGTAAACACCGGGGAGCTGTTTTTT. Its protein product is CASRDRLAVNTGELFF.

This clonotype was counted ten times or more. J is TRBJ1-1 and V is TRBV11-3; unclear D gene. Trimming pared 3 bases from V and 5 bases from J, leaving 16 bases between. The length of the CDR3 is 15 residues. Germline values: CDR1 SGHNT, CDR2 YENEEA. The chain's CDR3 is CASSLEARVVTEAFF. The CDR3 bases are TGTGCCAGCAGCTTGGAGGCGCGGGTAGTAACTGAAGCTTTCTTT.

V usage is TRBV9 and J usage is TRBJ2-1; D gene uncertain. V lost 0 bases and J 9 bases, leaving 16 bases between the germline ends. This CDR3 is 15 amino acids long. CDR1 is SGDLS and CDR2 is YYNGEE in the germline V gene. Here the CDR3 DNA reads TGTGCCAGCAGCGTAGATCTCCCTCCTAGAGCTGAGCAGTTCTTC. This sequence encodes CASSVDLPPRAEQFF. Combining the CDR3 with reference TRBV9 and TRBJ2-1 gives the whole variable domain DSGVTQTPKHLITATGQRVTLRCSPRSGDLSVYWYQQSLDQGLQFLIQYYNGEERAKGNILERFSAQQFPDLHSELNLSSLELGDSALYFCASSVDLPPRAEQFFGPGTRLTVL.

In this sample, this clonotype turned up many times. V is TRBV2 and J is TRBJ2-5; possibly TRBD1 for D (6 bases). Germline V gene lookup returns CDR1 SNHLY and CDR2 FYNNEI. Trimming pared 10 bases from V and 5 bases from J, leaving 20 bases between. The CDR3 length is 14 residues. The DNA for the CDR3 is TGTGCCAACCTGGACCTTTTTAGGGGGGAGACCCAGTACTTC. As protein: CANLDLFRGETQYF. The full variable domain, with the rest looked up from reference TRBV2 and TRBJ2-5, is EPEVTQTPSHQVTQMGQEVILRCVPISNHLYFYWYRQILGQKVEFLVSFYNNEISEKSEIFDDQFSVERPDGSNFTLKIRSTKLEDSAMYFCANLDLFRGETQYFGPGTRLLVL.

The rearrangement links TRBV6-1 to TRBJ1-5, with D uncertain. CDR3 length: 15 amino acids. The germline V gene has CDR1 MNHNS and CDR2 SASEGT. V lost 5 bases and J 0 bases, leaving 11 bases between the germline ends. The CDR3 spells CASSKPYPSNQPQHF. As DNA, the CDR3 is TGTGCCAGCAGTAAACCCTACCCTAGCAATCAGCCCCAGCATTTT.

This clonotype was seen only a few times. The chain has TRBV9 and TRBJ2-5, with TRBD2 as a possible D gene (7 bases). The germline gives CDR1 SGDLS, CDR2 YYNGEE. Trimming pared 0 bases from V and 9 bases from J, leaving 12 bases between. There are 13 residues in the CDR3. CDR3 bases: TGTGCCAGCAGCGTAGTTGGGGAGGGGGCCCAGTACTTC. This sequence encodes CASSVVGEGAQYF.

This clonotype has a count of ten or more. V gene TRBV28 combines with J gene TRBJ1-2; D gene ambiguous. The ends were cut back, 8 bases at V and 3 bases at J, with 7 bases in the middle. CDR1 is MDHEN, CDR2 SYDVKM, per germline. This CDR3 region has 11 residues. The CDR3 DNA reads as TGTGCCAGCGAACAATACTATGGCTACACCTTC. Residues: CASEQYYGYTF.

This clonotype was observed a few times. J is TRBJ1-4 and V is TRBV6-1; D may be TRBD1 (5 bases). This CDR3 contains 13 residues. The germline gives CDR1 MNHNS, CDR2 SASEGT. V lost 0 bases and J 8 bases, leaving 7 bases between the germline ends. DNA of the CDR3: TGTGCCAGCAGTGAAGCTGAGGGGGAAAAACTGTTTTTT. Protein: CASSEAEGEKLFF.

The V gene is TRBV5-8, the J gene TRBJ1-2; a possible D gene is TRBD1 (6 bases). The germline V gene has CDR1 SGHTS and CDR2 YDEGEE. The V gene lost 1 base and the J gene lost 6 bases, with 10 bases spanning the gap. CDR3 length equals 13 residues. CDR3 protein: CASSLRTVDGYTF. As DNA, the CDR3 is TGTGCCAGCAGCTTGAGGACAGTTGATGGCTACACCTTC.